A single sample is the source of the 3 T cell receptor beta chains below, sequenced in a study of cytomegalovirus exposure and HLA in healthy donors. Only in-frame clones appear in the TCRdb table, and some are missing; sequencing was by immunoSEQ multiplex PCR. The data show around 200,000 clones, 84% seen once. Source material: PBMCs. The origin of the receptors is a woman aged 18-35 years in good health and CMV-seropositive.

This chain connects TRBV6-4 to TRBJ2-4; 8 bases are shared with TRBD2. The ends lost 10 bases at V and 9 bases at J; junction bases unmatched: 17. The CDR3 extends over 15 amino acids. Germline V gives CDR1 MRHNA, CDR2 SNTAGT. The CDR3: CATLRGLELIGIQYF. The CDR3 region has the DNA TGTGCCACGTTGCGGGGACTAGAGCTAATAGGCATTCAGTACTTC.

This clone was counted a single time. The V gene is TRBV5-8, the J gene TRBJ2-5; tentative D call: TRBD1 (5 bases). Trimming removed 0 bases at V and 1 base at J, with 10 bases between. Germline V CDR1 and CDR2: SGHTS, YDEGEE. This CDR3 has 15 amino acids. CDR3 DNA sequence: TGTGCCAGCAGCTTGGAGGGGCCCCCCCAAGAGACCCAGTACTTC. Translation: CASSLEGPPQETQYF.

The CDR3 loop is CASSLTWRAGALYGYTF. CDR3 nucleotides: TGCGCCAGCAGCTTGACTTGGCGGGCAGGAGCTCTCTATGGCTACACCTTC. The chain has TRBV5-1 and TRBJ1-2, with D unresolved. The V and J ends lost 1 base and 4 bases respectively, with 20 bases between them. Germline-derived CDR1 and CDR2 are SGHRS and YFSETQ. This CDR3 is 17 amino acids long. Drawing the rest from reference TRBV5-1 and TRBJ1-2, the complete variable domain is KAGVTQTPRYLIKTRGQQVTLSCSPISGHRSVSWYQQTPGQGLQFLFEYFSETQRNKGNFPGRFSGRQFSNSRSEMNVSTLELGDSALYLCASSLTWRAGALYGYTFGSGTRLTVV.